One and the same sample provided the 31 T cell receptor beta chains below, sequenced in a study of T-cell memory formation after mild COVID-19. TCRdb independently ran MiXCR on the 5' RACE reads; one entry per CDR3 protein. Among 45,000 to 65,000 distinct CDR3 sequences listed, around 10% were seen once. Sequenced sample: PBMCs or a T cell subset sorted from them (not recorded which). Source of these receptors: an adult woman who had mild COVID-19 (a few samples of this study predate the infection). Cell type and time point are not known.

This clonotype has only a few counts. This chain uses TRBV7-9 with TRBJ2-2; D gene uncertain. CDR1 and CDR2 from the germline V gene are SEHNR and FQNEAQ (reference sequence). The V end was cut by 4 bases, the J end by 0 bases, with 6 bases between. CDR3 size: 14 residues. The CDR3 region has the DNA TGTGCCAGCAGCTCCGATGCGAACACCGGGGAGCTGTTTTTT. It codes for CASSSDANTGELFF.

The gene calls are TRBV5-1 and TRBJ2-5, with 9 bases identical to TRBD1. The CDR3 runs 15 residues. J lost 6 bases, V lost 3 bases, and 9 bases had no gene match. CDR1 is SGHRS, CDR2 YFSETQ, per germline. The CDR3 DNA is TGCGCCAGCAGCTGGCGGGACAGGGTCGACAAGACCCAGTACTTC. This gives the protein CASSWRDRVDKTQYF.

This clonotype was seen a handful of times. The chain recombines TRBV30 with TRBJ1-3; D uncertain. The germline V gene encodes CDR1 GTSNPN and CDR2 SVGIG (reference sequence). This CDR3 has 15 amino acids. With 1 base removed from V and 2 bases from J, the gap between germline ends came to 12 bases. The CDR3 protein is CAWSAGLLAGNTIYF. The CDR3, as DNA: TGTGCCTGGAGTGCTGGGCTTTTAGCTGGAAACACCATATATTTT.

The gene calls are TRBV5-1 and TRBJ2-7; no definite D call. Germline V CDR1 and CDR2: SGHRS, YFSETQ. V was trimmed by 4 bases and J by 4 bases, leaving 9 bases between them. The CDR3 extends over 12 amino acids. The DNA for the CDR3 is TGCGCCAGCAGCGATAAATCGTACGAGCAGTACTTC. It yields the protein CASSDKSYEQYF.

There are a few counts of this clonotype. The chain recombines TRBV25-1 with TRBJ1-6; 7 bases map to TRBD1. Unmatched junction bases numbered 7, after V lost 4 bases and J lost 7 bases. The CDR3 has 15 residues. Germline V gene lookup returns CDR1 MGHDK and CDR2 SYGVNS. In nucleotides, the CDR3 is TGTGCCAGCAGTGTCATAGACAGGGACAATTCACCCCTCCACTTT. Protein product: CASSVIDRDNSPLHF.

This sequence joins TRBV27 and TRBJ2-1; the D gene is possibly TRBD1 (7 bases). V lost 5 bases to trimming and J lost 9 bases, with 17 bases between them. The CDR3 runs 14 residues. Germline CDR1 reads MNHEY; CDR2 reads SMNVEV (reference sequence). DNA for the CDR3: TGTGCCAGCAGTACCAGGGGGGCCGTCGGTGAGCAGTTCTTC. Its protein is CASSTRGAVGEQFF.

This clonotype occurred many times. The chain uses TRBV5-6 and TRBJ2-7; a possible D gene is TRBD2 (6 bases). The CDR3 is 13 residues long. The V and J ends lost 4 bases and 3 bases respectively, with 11 bases between them. CDR1 SGHDT and CDR2 YYEEEE come from the germline V gene. The CDR3 coding sequence is TGTGCCAGCAGCCGCGGGGTAAACTACGAGCAGTACTTC. Its translation: CASSRGVNYEQYF.

This chain links TRBV6-4 with TRBJ2-2; D is uncertain. CDR1 is MRHNA and CDR2 is SNTAGT in the germline V gene. This CDR3 is built from 14 residues. V dropped 1 base and J dropped 5 bases, with 8 bases sitting between them. CDR3 nucleotides: TGTGCCAGCAGTGACTATAAGGGAACCGGGGAGCTGTTTTTT. Its translation: CASSDYKGTGELFF.

This clonotype was detected ten times or more. The chain has TRBV7-3 and TRBJ1-1; D not resolved. V was clipped by 5 bases and J by 2 bases, with 9 bases between them. CDR1 is SGHTA, CDR2 FQGTGA, per germline. The CDR3 is 13 residues long. CDR3 nucleotide sequence: TGTGCCAGCAGCAACGGACCTAACACTGAAGCTTTCTTT. Its protein product is CASSNGPNTEAFF.

This clonotype came up a few times. This rearrangement joins TRBV5-1 to TRBJ2-6, with 9 bases lining up with TRBD1. Germline trimming cut 3 bases from V and 0 bases from J; bases unmatched to any gene: 7. Germline V lookup: CDR1 SGHRS, CDR2 YFSETQ. The CDR3 is 18 residues long. The DNA for the CDR3 is TGCGCCAGCAGCTGGGCGGGACAGGGCGTCTCTGGGGCCAACGTCCTGACTTTC. It is translated as CASSWAGQGVSGANVLTF.

This clonotype was seen only a few times. This rearrangement joins TRBV6-2 or TRBV6-3 to TRBJ2-4; a possible D gene is TRBD2 (6 bases). This CDR3 is built from 15 residues. Between the trimmed V and J ends, which lost 2 bases and 3 bases, there was a span of 11 bases. Germline CDR1 reads MNHEY; CDR2 reads SVGEGT. The CDR3 DNA follows: TGTGCCAGCAGTTACGGGGACTCGCGCAAAAACATTCAGTACTTC. This translates into CASSYGDSRKNIQYF.

Many counts were recorded for this clonotype. V and J are TRBV10-3 and TRBJ2-3, with 8 nucleotides matching TRBD1. This CDR3 is 12 amino acids long. Germline V gives CDR1 ENHRY, CDR2 SYGVKD. V shed 2 bases and J 8 bases; nucleotides not matched to a gene: 0. The CDR3 sequence: CAISEDRGTQYF. The CDR3 coding sequence is TGTGCCATCAGTGAGGACAGGGGTACGCAGTATTTT.

This clonotype appeared a few times. The genes are TRBV19 and TRBJ2-5; D possibly corresponds to TRBD1 (5 bases). The germline V gene has CDR1 LNHDA and CDR2 SQIVND (reference sequence). Trimming removed 5 bases at V and 5 bases at J, with 12 bases between. The CDR3 extends over 13 amino acids. CDR3 in DNA: TGTGCCAGTAGTGTTCAGGGATGGGAGACCCAGTACTTC. It yields the protein CASSVQGWETQYF.

The rearrangement joins TRBV20-1 to TRBJ1-2; maybe TRBD1 (6 bases). V shed 7 bases and J shed 4 bases, with 19 bases lying between them. Germline V lookup: CDR1 DFQATT, CDR2 SNEGSKA (reference sequence). This CDR3 is built from 14 residues. CDR3 protein: CSGGGGGGSYGYTF. The CDR3 DNA reads as TGCAGTGGGGGGGGCGGAGGCGGATCCTATGGCTACACCTTC.

The chain recombines TRBV18 with TRBJ2-7, with 10 bases matching TRBD1. The germline gives CDR1 KGHSH, CDR2 LQKENI. This CDR3 region has 14 residues. Trimming at V came to 3 bases and at J to 6 bases, leaving 5 bases not matched to a gene. The chain's CDR3 is CASSPGDRGGEQYF. CDR3 DNA: TGTGCCAGCTCACCGGGGGACAGGGGAGGCGAGCAGTACTTC.

The genes are TRBV6-6 and TRBJ1-1; D might be TRBD1 (6 bases). The germline gives CDR1 MNHNY, CDR2 SVGAGI (reference sequence). V dropped 8 bases and J dropped 7 bases, with 11 bases sitting between them. The CDR3 loop spans 11 amino acids. CDR3 sequence: CASDGGNEAFF. DNA of the CDR3: TGTGCCAGCGACGGGGGCAATGAAGCTTTCTTT.

This clonotype was picked up one time. The chain's CDR3 is CASSQTRSGLYEQYF. The CDR3 DNA follows: TGTGCCAGCAGCCAAACTCGATCCGGGCTCTACGAGCAGTACTTC. The V and J genes are TRBV16 and TRBJ2-7; D is ambiguous. The germline V gene has CDR1 KGHSY and CDR2 FQNENV. The CDR3 length is 15 residues. Trimming left V 2 bases short and J 3 bases short, with 14 bases between.

Relative to its sample, this clonotype is medium-sized. The chain joins TRBV2 to TRBJ2-3; TRBD2 agrees at 9 bases. After removal of 2 bases from V and 3 bases from J, the junction contained 6 bases not matched to a gene. This CDR3 has 16 amino acids. CDR1 is SNHLY and CDR2 is FYNNEI in the germline V gene. DNA for the CDR3: TGTGCCAGCAGTGAACAAGCGGGGGGTATGACAGATACGCAGTATTTT. Translating it yields CASSEQAGGMTDTQYF. The variable domain in full, completed from reference TRBV2 and TRBJ2-3, reads EPEVTQTPSHQVTQMGQEVILRCVPISNHLYFYWYRQILGQKVEFLVSFYNNEISEKSEIFDDQFSVERPDGSNFTLKIRSTKLEDSAMYFCASSEQAGGMTDTQYFGPGTRLTVL.

The chain employs TRBV7-2 and TRBJ2-5; D gene ambiguous. The CDR3 extends over 13 amino acids. V was clipped by 0 bases and J by 7 bases, with 9 bases between them. Germline V gives CDR1 SGHTA, CDR2 FQGNSA. The CDR3 is CASSLAALGTQYF. The CDR3 region has the DNA TGTGCCAGCAGCTTAGCGGCTCTCGGGACCCAGTACTTC.

This clonotype was seen repeatedly, ten times or more. The chain carries TRBV6-5 and TRBJ2-5; TRBD2 matches at 8 bases. V lost 7 bases to trimming and J lost 6 bases; unmatched junction nucleotides: 10. The CDR3 loop spans 14 amino acids. CDR1 is MNHEY, CDR2 SVGAGI, per germline. CDR3 sequence reads: CASTPGLAGQTQYF. In DNA, the CDR3 is TGTGCCAGCACCCCCGGTCTAGCGGGTCAGACCCAGTACTTC.

This clonotype was seen a few times. The J gene is TRBJ2-3, the V gene TRBV7-3; 7 bases match TRBD2. The V gene's germline CDR1 is SGHTA and CDR2 FQGTGA. The CDR3 length is 15 residues. The junction had 6 bases not matched to a gene; V was cut back by 6 bases and J by 0 bases. This chain's CDR3 is CASRGRGSSTDTQYF. In DNA form, the CDR3 reads TGTGCCAGCAGGGGGAGGGGCTCGAGCACAGATACGCAGTATTTT.

Ten or more counts support this clonotype. V is TRBV12-3 or TRBV12-4 and J is TRBJ2-1, with D possibly being TRBD2 (5 bases). The V end was cut by 5 bases, the J end by 10 bases, with 21 bases between. This CDR3 region has 15 residues. This CDR3 reads CASSRMQGLRHEQFF. The CDR3 DNA follows: TGTGCCAGCAGTCGAATGCAAGGACTGCGTCACGAGCAGTTCTTC.

This clonotype was counted between two and nine times. This chain connects TRBV9 to TRBJ2-3; a possible D gene is TRBD1 (5 bases). Trimming pared 5 bases from V and 6 bases from J, leaving 10 bases between. CDR3 size: 12 residues. Looked up from germline, CDR1 is SGDLS and CDR2 is YYNGEE. The CDR3 region is CASSLPGDTQYF. In nucleotides, the CDR3 is TGTGCCAGCAGTCTACCAGGGGATACGCAGTATTTT. Looking up the rest from reference TRBV9 and TRBJ2-3 gives the full variable domain: DSGVTQTPKHLITATGQRVTLRCSPRSGDLSVYWYQQSLDQGLQFLIQYYNGEERAKGNILERFSAQQFPDLHSELNLSSLELGDSALYFCASSLPGDTQYFGPGTRLTVL.

CDR3 sequence reads: CASGLPRDEQFF. The CDR3 DNA is TGTGCCAGCGGACTACCTAGGGATGAGCAGTTCTTC. The rearrangement uses TRBV7-2 and TRBJ2-1; D possibly corresponds to TRBD2 (6 bases). The CDR3 has 12 amino acids. The V end lost 8 bases, the J end lost 8 bases, and 13 bases lay between the germline ends. Germline CDR1 reads SGHTA; CDR2 reads FQGNSA.

This clonotype was seen only a few times. This chain uses TRBV5-1 with TRBJ1-1; TRBD1 is a possible D gene (5 bases). Per germline, CDR1 SGHRS and CDR2 YFSETQ. CDR3 length equals 14 residues. The V end lost 6 bases, the J end lost 7 bases, and 19 bases lay between the germline ends. CDR3 nucleotide sequence: TGCGCCAGCACCTCTCGGGGCCTGAAAGATGAAGCTTTCTTT. This codes for CASTSRGLKDEAFF.

This clonotype was recorded many times. The chain carries TRBV6-5 and TRBJ2-2, with D hard to call. Germline V gene data show CDR1 as MNHEY and CDR2 as SVGAGI. Trimming pared 6 bases from V and 6 bases from J, leaving 8 bases between. The CDR3 runs 12 residues. In DNA form, the CDR3 reads TGTGCCAGCAGCGTAAGGGCCGGGGAGCTGTTTTTT. As protein: CASSVRAGELFF.

This clonotype was recorded many times. This chain uses TRBV25-1 with TRBJ2-1; D gene unclear. The V gene's germline CDR1 is MGHDK and CDR2 SYGVNS. V dropped 4 bases and J dropped 4 bases, with 5 bases sitting between them. There are 12 residues in the CDR3. The CDR3 coding sequence is TGTGCCAGCAGTGCCGAGTACAATGAGCAGTTCTTC. It specifies CASSAEYNEQFF.

V and J are TRBV9 and TRBJ2-5; D perhaps matches TRBD2 (5 bases). Germline CDR1 is SGDLS and CDR2 is YYNGEE. The ends were cut back, 4 bases at V and 4 bases at J, with 14 bases in the middle. The CDR3 sequence is 14 residues long. In DNA, the CDR3 is TGTGCCAGCAGCCCTCGACCCGGAGGAGAGACCCAGTACTTC. The encoded protein is CASSPRPGGETQYF.

This chain uses TRBV5-1 with TRBJ1-6, with 9 bases aligning to TRBD1. The CDR3 consists of 14 residues. Germline loops: CDR1 SGHRS, CDR2 YFSETQ. V trimming: 2 bases; J trimming: 8 bases; junction bases outside the gene matches: 2. Here the CDR3 DNA reads TGCGCCAGCAGCTTACAGGGGGCTGATTCACCCCTCCACTTT. Translated: CASSLQGADSPLHF.

Only a few counts were recorded for this clonotype. The chain recombines TRBV29-1 with TRBJ1-1; D ambiguous. The CDR3 runs 18 residues. Per germline, CDR1 SQVTM and CDR2 ANQGSEA. V was shortened by 4 bases and J by 3 bases, with 27 bases between the two germline ends. CDR3 sequence: CSVGSSVYGSPIYTEAFF. CDR3 DNA sequence: TGCAGCGTTGGCTCAAGCGTATATGGTTCTCCCATCTACACTGAAGCTTTCTTT.

This sequence joins TRBV29-1 and TRBJ1-2, with TRBD1 as a possible D gene (6 bases). CDR1 and CDR2 from the germline V gene are SQVTM and ANQGSEA. The V gene lost 1 base and the J gene lost 5 bases, with 11 bases spanning the gap. The CDR3 covers 13 residues. As DNA, the CDR3 is TGCAGCGTTGAAGGGGGGCTTAGTTATGGCTACACCTTC. Protein: CSVEGGLSYGYTF.